This TCR beta chain was captured by sequencing in a study of blood T cell repertoires in COVID-19. Across the whole study: COVID-19 samples, acute and convalescent, were from the United States, Italy and Spain. T cells, B-cell-depleted T cells, or PBMCs supplied cDNA or gDNA.

This CDR3 is 15 amino acids long. The V gene's germline CDR1 is MNHEY and CDR2 SMNVEV (reference sequence). The germline V and J ends were trimmed by 5 bases and 9 bases, with 20 bases remaining between them. Authors' data handling: Reference gene primers were amplified, and this amplification served to estimate nucleated cell counts. The repertoire was sequenced with immunoSEQ multiplex PCR; TCRdb's copy has only in-frame clones and lacks some. The V and J calls and clone size were taken over from that table, and D and trimming were inferred from the DNA. This table has approximately 20,000 clones, roughly nine tenths appearing once. The count of this clone is one.

The sample taken for sequencing was peripheral blood. The gene calls are TRBV27 and TRBJ2-4; the D gene is possibly TRBD2 (6 bases). The source is a human donor with active COVID-19. The donor label of this sample is uncertain. CDR3 nucleotide sequence: TGTGCCAGCAGTCCATCCGGGGGAACCGGGGGCATTCAGTACTTC. This codes for CASSPSGGTGGIQYF.